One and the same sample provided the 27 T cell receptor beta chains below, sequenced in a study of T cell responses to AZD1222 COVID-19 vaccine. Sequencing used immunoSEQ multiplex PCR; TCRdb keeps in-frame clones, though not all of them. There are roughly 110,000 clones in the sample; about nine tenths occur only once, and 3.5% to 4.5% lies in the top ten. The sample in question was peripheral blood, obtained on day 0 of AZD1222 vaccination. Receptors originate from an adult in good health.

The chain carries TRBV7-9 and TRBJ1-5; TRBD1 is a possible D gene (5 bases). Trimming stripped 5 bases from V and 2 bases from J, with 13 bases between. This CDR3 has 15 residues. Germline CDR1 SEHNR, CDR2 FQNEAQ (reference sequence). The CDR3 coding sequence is TGTGCCAGCAGCGCCAATACAGGAGGCAATCAGCCCCAGCATTTT. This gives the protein CASSANTGGNQPQHF.

The CDR3 DNA reads as TGTGCCACCAGCAGAGATTGGGGGGCAGTTTCCTACGAGCAGTACTTC. Translating gives CATSRDWGAVSYEQYF. The rearrangement joins TRBV15 to TRBJ2-7; possibly TRBD1 or TRBD2 for D (6 bases each). The V end lost 0 bases, the J end lost 1 base, and 13 bases lay between the germline ends. CDR1 and CDR2 from the germline V gene are LNHNV and YYDKDF (reference sequence). The CDR3 extends over 16 amino acids. The full variable domain, its missing parts supplied by reference TRBV15 and TRBJ2-7, is DAMVIQNPRYQVTQFGKPVTLSCSQTLNHNVMYWYQQKSSQAPKLLFHYYDKDFNNEADTPDNFQSRRPNTSFCFLDIRSPGLGDTAMYLCATSRDWGAVSYEQYFGPGTRLTVT.

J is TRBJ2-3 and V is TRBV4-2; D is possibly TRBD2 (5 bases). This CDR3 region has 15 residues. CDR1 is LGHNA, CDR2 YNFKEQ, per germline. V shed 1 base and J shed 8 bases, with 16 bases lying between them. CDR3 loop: CASSQAEGTTATQYF. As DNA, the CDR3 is TGTGCCAGCAGCCAAGCCGAGGGAACAACGGCTACGCAGTATTTT.

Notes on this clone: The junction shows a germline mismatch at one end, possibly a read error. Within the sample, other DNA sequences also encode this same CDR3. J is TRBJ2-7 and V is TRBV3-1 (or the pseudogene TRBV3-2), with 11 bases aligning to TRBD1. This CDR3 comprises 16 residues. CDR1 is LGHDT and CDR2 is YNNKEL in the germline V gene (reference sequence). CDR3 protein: CASSQDRDRGSYEQYF. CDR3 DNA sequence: TGTGCCAGCAGCCAAGATAGGGACAGGGGGTCCTACGAGCAGTATTTC.

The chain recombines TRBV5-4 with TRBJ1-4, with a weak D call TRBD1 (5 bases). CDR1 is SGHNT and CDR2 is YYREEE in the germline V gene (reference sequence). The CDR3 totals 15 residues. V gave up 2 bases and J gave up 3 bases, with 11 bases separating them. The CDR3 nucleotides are TGTGCCAGCAGCTTCTCCGACAGCGCTAATGAAAAACTGTTTTTT. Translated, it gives CASSFSDSANEKLFF. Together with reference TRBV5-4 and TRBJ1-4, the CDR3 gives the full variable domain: ETGVTQSPTHLIKTRGQQVTLRCSSQSGHNTVSWYQQALGQGPQFIFQYYREEENGRGNFPPRFSGLQFPNYSSELNVNALELDDSALYLCASSFSDSANEKLFFGSGTQLSVL.

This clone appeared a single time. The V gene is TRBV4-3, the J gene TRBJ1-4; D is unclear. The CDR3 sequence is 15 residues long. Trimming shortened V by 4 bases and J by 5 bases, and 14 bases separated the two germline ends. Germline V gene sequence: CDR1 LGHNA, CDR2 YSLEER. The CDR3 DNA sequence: TGCGCCAGCAGCCTGGATACCCGGCGAAATGAAAAACTGTTTTTT. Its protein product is CASSLDTRRNEKLFF.

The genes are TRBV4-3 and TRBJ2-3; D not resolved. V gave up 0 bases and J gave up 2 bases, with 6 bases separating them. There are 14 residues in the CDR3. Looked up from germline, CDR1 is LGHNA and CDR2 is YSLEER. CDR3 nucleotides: TGCGCCAGCAGCCAAGACAACCCCACAGATACGCAGTATTTT. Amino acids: CASSQDNPTDTQYF.

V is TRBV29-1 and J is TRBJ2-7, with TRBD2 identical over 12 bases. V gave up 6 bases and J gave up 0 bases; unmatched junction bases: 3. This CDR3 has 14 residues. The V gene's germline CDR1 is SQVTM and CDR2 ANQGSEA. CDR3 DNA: TGCAGCGTCATGACTAGCGGGAGCTCCTACGAGCAGTACTTC. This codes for CSVMTSGSSYEQYF.

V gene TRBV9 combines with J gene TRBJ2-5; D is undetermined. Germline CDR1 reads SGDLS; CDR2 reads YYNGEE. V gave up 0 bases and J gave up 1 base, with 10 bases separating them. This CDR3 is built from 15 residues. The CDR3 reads CASSVEGRIQETQYF. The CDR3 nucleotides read TGTGCCAGCAGCGTAGAGGGCCGCATCCAAGAGACCCAGTACTTC.

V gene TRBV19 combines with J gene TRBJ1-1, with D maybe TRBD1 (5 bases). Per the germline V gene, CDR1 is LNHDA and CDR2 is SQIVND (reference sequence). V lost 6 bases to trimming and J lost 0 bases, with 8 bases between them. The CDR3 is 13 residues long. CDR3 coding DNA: TGTGCCAGTAGGAGGGGCATGAACACTGAAGCTTTCTTT. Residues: CASRRGMNTEAFF.

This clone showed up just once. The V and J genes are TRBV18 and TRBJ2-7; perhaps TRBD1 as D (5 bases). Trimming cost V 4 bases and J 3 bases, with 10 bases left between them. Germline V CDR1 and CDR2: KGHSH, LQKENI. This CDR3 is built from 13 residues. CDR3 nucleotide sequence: TGTGCCAGCTCACGCACAGGAGTCTACGAGCAGTACTTC. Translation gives CASSRTGVYEQYF.

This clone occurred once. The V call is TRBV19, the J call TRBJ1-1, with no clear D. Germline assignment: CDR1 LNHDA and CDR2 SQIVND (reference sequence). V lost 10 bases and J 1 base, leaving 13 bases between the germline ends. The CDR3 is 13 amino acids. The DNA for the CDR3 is TGTGCCACCTCACGTTTGGGGAACACTGAAGCTTTCTTT. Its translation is CATSRLGNTEAFF.

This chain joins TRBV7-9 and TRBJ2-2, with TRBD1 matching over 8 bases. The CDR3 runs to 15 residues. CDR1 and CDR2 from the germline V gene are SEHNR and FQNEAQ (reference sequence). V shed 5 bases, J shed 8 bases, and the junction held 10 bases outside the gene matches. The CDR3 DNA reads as TGTGCCAGCAGCCCAGGACAGGGAGTAGGAGGGGAGCTGTTTTTT. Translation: CASSPGQGVGGELFF.

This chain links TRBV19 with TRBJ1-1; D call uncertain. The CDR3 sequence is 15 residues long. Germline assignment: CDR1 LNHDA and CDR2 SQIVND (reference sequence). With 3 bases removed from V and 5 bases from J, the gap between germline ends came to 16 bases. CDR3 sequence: CASSIGTDQPTEAFF. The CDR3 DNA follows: TGTGCCAGTAGTATTGGTACAGACCAACCTACTGAAGCTTTCTTT.

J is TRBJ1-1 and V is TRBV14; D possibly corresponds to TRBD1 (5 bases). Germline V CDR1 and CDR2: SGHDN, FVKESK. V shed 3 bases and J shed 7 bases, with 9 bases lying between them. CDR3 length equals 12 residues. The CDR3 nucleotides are TGTGCCAGCAGCCAGTGGGGGGTTGAAGCTTTCTTT. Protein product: CASSQWGVEAFF.

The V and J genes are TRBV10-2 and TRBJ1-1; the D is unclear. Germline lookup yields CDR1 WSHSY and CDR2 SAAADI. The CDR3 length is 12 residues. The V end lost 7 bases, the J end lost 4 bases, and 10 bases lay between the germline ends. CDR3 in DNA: TGCGCCAGCAAGATGGAGTTCACTGAAGCTTTCTTT. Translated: CASKMEFTEAFF.

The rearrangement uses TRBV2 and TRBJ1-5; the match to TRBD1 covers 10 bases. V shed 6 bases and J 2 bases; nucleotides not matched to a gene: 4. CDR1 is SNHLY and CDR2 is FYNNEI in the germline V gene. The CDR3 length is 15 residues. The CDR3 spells CASSTGTGGNQPQHF. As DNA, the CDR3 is TGTGCCAGCAGCACCGGGACAGGGGGCAATCAGCCCCAGCATTTT.

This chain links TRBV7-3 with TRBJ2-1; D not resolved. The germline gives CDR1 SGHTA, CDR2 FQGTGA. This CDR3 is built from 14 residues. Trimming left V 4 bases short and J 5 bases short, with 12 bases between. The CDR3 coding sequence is TGTGCCAGCAGCTCCCATAATCTAAACAATGAGCAGTTCTTC. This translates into CASSSHNLNNEQFF.

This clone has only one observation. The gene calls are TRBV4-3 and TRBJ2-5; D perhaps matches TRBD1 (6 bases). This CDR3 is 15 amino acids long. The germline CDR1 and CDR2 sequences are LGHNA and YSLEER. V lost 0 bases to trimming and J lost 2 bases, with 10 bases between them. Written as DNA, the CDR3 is TGCGCCAGCAGCCAAGATAGAGGGACACAAGAGACCCAGTACTTC. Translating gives CASSQDRGTQETQYF.

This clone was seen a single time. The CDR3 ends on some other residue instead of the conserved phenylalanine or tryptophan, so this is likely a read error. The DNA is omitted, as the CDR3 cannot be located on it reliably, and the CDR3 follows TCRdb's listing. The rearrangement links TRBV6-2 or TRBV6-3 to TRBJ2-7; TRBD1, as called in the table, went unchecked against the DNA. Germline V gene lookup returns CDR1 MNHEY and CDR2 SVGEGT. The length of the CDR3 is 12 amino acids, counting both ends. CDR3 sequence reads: CASSYSRTSLWL.

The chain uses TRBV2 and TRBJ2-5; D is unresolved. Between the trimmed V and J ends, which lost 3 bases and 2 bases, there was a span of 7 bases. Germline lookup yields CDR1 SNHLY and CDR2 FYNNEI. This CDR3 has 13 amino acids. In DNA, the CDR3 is TGTGCCAGCAGTGAGGTGCCGCAAGAGACCCAGTACTTC. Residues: CASSEVPQETQYF.

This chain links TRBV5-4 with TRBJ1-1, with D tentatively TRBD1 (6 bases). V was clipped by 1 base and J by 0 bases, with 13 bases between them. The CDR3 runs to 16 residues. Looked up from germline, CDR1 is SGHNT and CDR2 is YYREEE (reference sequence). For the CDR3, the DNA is TGTGCCAGCAGCTTGTTTGGGGGCTCAATGAACACTGAAGCTTTCTTT. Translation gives CASSLFGGSMNTEAFF.

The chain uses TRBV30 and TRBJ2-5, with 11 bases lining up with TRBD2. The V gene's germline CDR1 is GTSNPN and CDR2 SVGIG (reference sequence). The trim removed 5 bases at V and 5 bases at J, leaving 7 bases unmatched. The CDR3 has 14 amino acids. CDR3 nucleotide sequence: TGTGCCTGGGGTGGGACTAGCGGTTACGAGACCCAGTACTTC. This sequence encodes CAWGGTSGYETQYF.

The CDR3 loop reads CSVAGTYEQYF. The CDR3 DNA sequence: TGCAGCGTTGCCGGCACCTACGAGCAGTACTTC. The chain couples TRBV29-1 to TRBJ2-7; unclear D gene. Germline loops: CDR1 SQVTM, CDR2 ANQGSEA. The V and J ends lost 4 bases and 2 bases respectively, with 6 bases between them. The CDR3 totals 11 residues.

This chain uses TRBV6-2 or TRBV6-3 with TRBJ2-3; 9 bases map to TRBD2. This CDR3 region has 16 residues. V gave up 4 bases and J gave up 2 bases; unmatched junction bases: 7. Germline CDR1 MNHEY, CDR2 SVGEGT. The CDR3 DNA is TGTGCCAGCAGTTCCGCGGGACTAGCCGACACAGATACGCAGTATTTT. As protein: CASSSAGLADTDTQYF.

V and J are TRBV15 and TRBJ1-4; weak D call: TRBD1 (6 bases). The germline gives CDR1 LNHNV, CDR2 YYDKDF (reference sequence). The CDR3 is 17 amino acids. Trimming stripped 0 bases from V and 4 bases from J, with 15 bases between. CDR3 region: CATSRDADSLVNEKLFF. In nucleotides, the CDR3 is TGTGCCACCAGCAGAGACGCGGACAGCTTAGTTAATGAAAAACTGTTTTTT.

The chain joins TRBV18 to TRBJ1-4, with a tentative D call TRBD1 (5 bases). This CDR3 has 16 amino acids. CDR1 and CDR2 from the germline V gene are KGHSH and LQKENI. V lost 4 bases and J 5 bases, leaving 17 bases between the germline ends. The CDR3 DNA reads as TGTGCCAGCTCACACAATACACAGGACATCAATGAAAAACTGTTTTTT. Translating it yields CASSHNTQDINEKLFF. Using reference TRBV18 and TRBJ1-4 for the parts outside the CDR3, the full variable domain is NAGVMQNPRHLVRRRGQEARLRCSPMKGHSHVYWYRQLPEEGLKFMVYLQKENIIDESGMPKERFSAEFPKEGPSILRIQQVVRGDSAAYFCASSHNTQDINEKLFFGSGTQLSVL.